This T cell receptor (beta chain) is drawn from a study of blood T cell repertoires in COVID-19 (TCRdb year 2020). With respect to the entire study: The collaborator samples originated in the United States, Italy and Spain and spanned the acute and convalescent phases of COVID-19. The sample metadata nearly always contained a de-identified subject ID, COVID-19 status, age in years and sex. The repertoires were made available in a free public database intended to serve as a resource for research on the immune response to SARS-CoV-2. The material from the prospective study consisted of cDNA or gDNA derived from T cells, B-cell-depleted T cells, or PBMCs. Samples were obtained from the ongoing ImmuneRACE study (first 160 participants) and from 1,254 subjects provided by 6 global collaborators. The dataset comprised deeply sampled blood TCRbeta repertoires from subjects exposed to, actively infected with, or recovered from COVID-19. Where HLA class I and class II types were available, the types were taken from metadata supplied by the sample provider, not from assay-based typing.

In the case of this clone: Its binding antigen is unknown. There are no base qualities to consult, and no much larger clone falls within one base.

Participants in the prospective study were enrolled through a virtual design, were aged about 18 to 100 years, and lived in roughly 25 United States geographic areas. In the prospective study, cohorts were assigned on the basis of participant-reported clinical history obtained from a screening survey and a study questionnaire. Recovered participants in ImmuneRACE Cohort 3 were defined by two consecutive negative NP/OP PCR tests, clearance by a healthcare professional, or resolution of symptoms. In the prospective study, whole blood, serum and a nasopharyngeal or oropharyngeal swab were collected from each participant by mobile phlebotomists. Over a 2-month period, participants in the prospective study had the option of providing additional blood draws and questionnaires. Blood samples from the prospective study were shipped frozen or at room temperature prior to DNA extraction. Broader findings and caveats from the paper: How much clinical and demographic metadata was included differed by source and by participant, and the metadata was provided uncurated.

TCRbeta CDR3 regions were amplified from genomic DNA using the immunoSEQ Assay, a bias-controlled multiplex PCR. The paper's processing steps were these. Within the assay, amplification of reference gene primers was used to estimate how many nucleated cells each sample contained. To quantify the absolute abundance of each unique TCRbeta CDR3 rearrangement, sequence reads were collapsed and filtered. For each sample, productive Simpson clonality was calculated by taking the square root of Simpson's diversity index across productive rearrangements. Held by TCRdb, this immuneACCESS table contains in-frame sequences only and omits some clones. Under half of the omission traces to an unresolved V gene where checked; the cause of the rest is unknown. Clonal size and the V and J genes are those of that table, whereas D and trimming came from the DNA. For this sample there are under 300,000 clones; around 92% appear just once. The ten largest clones capture less than 2% of the sample.

Germline trimming: 8 bases from V, 9 bases from J; junction bases outside gene matches: 9. CDR3 length: 14 amino acids, cysteine to phenylalanine. The read is trimmed to its CDR3 DNA, 42 bases read in frame from base 1. The germline V gene encodes CDR1 GTSNPN and CDR2 SVGIG (reference sequence). This sequence was found in a woman aged 60-70 years who had recovered from COVID-19. The chain is made from TRBV30 and TRBJ2-1; 14 junctional bases match TRBD2. Material for sequencing was PBMCs or T cells enriched from blood (not recorded which). This receptor carries the CDR3 CAHGTSGSLGEQFF. The nucleotides are TGTGCCCACGGGACTAGCGGGAGTCTAGGTGAGCAGTTCTTC.